Below are 9 T cell receptor beta chains sequenced from a single sample in a study of CD8+CD57+ T cells in acquired aplastic anemia (dated by TCRdb to 2016 to 2019). The patients picked for sequencing were ones in whom flow cytometry had shown an expansion of CD8+CD57+ cells. TCRdb names Illumina HiSeq 2000 as the instrument used. TCR beta VDJ combination and CDR3 sequence profiling used genomic DNA as the template. The public reads were reanalyzed by TCRdb: fastp trimming at Q25, MiXCR alignment, in-frame beta chains only. Rows matching on CDR3 protein sequence are summarized as one entry with the most common DNA and genes. This sample gives about 260,000 distinct CDR3 sequences in total; around 82% of them show up just once. The ten largest clones add up to approximately 42% of the sample. Sequenced material: sorted CD4+, CD8+, or CD8+CD57+ T cells (not recorded which) from PBMCs. These receptors all stem from a human donor with aplastic anemia.

Notes on this clonotype: Lacking the conserved final phenylalanine or tryptophan, this CDR3 likely reflects a read error. The rearrangement uses TRBV7-2 and TRBJ2-5; no clear D gene. Trimming left V 9 bases short and J 4 bases short, with 12 bases between. Germline V CDR1 and CDR2: SGHTA, FQGNSA. The CDR3 contains 12 residues. In DNA form, the CDR3 reads TGTGCCAGACAGTGGGCTAGAGAGACCCAGTACCAC. This codes for CARQWARETQYH.

Details on this clonotype: At one of its ends the junction is not consistent with the germline gene, which may arise from a read error. This chain links TRBV9 with TRBJ1-6; D remains unclear. The CDR3 is 13 amino acids. Germline V lookup: CDR1 SGDLS, CDR2 YYNGEE. The CDR3 sequence: CASSVGADYFEAF. The CDR3 DNA follows: TGTGCCAGCAGCGTAGGGGCAGACTACTTCGAAGCTTTT.

V is TRBV7-2 and J is TRBJ1-4; D not certain. This CDR3 has 14 residues. In germline, CDR1 is SGHTA, CDR2 FQGNSA. Trimming stripped 4 bases from V and 12 bases from J, with 18 bases between. The CDR3 sequence: CASSSDSNTGELFF. In DNA, the CDR3 is TGTGCCAGCAGCTCGGACTCGAACACCGGGGAACTGTTTTTT.

This rearrangement joins TRBV7-2 to TRBJ1-6; the D gene is possibly TRBD1 (5 bases). Trimming pared 3 bases from V and 15 bases from J, leaving 24 bases between. This CDR3 is built from 16 residues. From germline, CDR1 is SGHTA and CDR2 FQGNSA. The CDR3 protein is CASSLGQGGNNGYLHF. In DNA, the CDR3 is TGTGCCAGCAGCTTGGGGCAGGGCGGAAACAATGGCTACCTCCACTTT.

The chain uses TRBV6-6 and TRBJ1-4; D ambiguous. V lost 6 bases, J lost 6 bases, and 14 bases lay in between. The germline V gene has CDR1 MNHNY and CDR2 SVGAGI (reference sequence). CDR3 length equals 14 residues. CDR3 DNA: TGTGCCAGCAGGGACGGGCAGGAGGATGAAAAACTGTTTTTT. Its translation is CASRDGQEDEKLFF.

On this clonotype itself: It is unclear where the CDR3 begins or ends on the DNA, so no DNA is shown, and the CDR3 is as TCRdb lists it. The V call is TRBV19, the J call TRBJ2-7; the table assigns TRBD1, which was not confirmed against the DNA. The germline CDR1 and CDR2 sequences are LNHDA and SQIVND (reference sequence). The CDR3 length is 15 residues, termini included. CDR3: CASSFGTGAYYEQFV.

The chain couples TRBV5-1 to TRBJ1-6, with 9 bases matching TRBD1. Germline trimming cut 4 bases from V and 10 bases from J; bases unmatched to any gene: 6. Looked up from germline, CDR1 is SGHRS and CDR2 is YFSETQ. The CDR3 has 14 residues. CDR3 sequence: CASSQTGGGSPLHF. In DNA form, the CDR3 reads TGCGCCAGCAGCCAGACAGGGGGAGGGTCACCCCTCCACTTT. Complete variable domain (other parts from reference TRBV5-1 and TRBJ1-6): KAGVTQTPRYLIKTRGQQVTLSCSPISGHRSVSWYQQTPGQGLQFLFEYFSETQRNKGNFPGRFSGRQFSNSRSEMNVSTLELGDSALYLCASSQTGGGSPLHFGNGTRLTVT.

Of note for this clonotype: The DNA is left out, because the CDR3 cannot be placed on it with certainty; the CDR3 is given as TCRdb lists it. This rearrangement joins TRBV7-4 to TRBJ2-7. The CDR3 length is 17 residues, termini included. CDR1 is SGHVT and CDR2 is SQSDAQ in the germline V gene. This CDR3 is CASSEVDTSSTSGEQYF.

As for this clonotype: The CDR3 carries no conserved terminal phenylalanine or tryptophan, so it likely arises from a read error. Because the CDR3's place on the DNA is in doubt, the DNA is left out and the CDR3 is given as listed by TCRdb. The CDR3 sequence: CATSRGLAQEGENFGP. This chain joins TRBV15 and TRBJ2-3; TRBD2, the table's D call, was not compared with the DNA. Germline CDR1 and CDR2: LNHNV and YYDKDF (reference sequence). The length of the CDR3 is 16 amino acids, counting both ends.